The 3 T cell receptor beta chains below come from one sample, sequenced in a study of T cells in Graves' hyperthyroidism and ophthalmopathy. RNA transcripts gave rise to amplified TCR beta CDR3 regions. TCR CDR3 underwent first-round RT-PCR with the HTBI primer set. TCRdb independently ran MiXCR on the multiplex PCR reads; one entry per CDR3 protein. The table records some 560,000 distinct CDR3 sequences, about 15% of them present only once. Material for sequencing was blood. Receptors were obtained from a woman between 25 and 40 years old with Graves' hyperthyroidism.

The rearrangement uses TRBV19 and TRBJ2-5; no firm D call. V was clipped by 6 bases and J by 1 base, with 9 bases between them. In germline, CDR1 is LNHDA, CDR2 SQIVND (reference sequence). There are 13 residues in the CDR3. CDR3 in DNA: TGTGCCAGTAGACAAGCGAGCCAAGAGACCCAGTACTTC. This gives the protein CASRQASQETQYF.

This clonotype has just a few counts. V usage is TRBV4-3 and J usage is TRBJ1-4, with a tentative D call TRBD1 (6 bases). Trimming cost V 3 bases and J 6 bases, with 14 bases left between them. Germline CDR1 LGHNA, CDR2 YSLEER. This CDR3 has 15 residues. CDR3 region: CASSQLTGRDEKLFF. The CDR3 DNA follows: TGCGCCAGCAGCCAGTTAACAGGGCGAGATGAAAAACTGTTTTTT.

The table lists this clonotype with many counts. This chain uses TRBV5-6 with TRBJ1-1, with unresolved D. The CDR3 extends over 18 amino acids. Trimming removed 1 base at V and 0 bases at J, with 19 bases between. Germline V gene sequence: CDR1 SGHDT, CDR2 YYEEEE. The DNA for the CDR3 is TGTGCCAGCAGCTTGATACGGGGTGGTGGGGTATTGAACACTGAAGCTTTCTTT. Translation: CASSLIRGGGVLNTEAFF.